What follows is one T cell receptor beta chain and its context. Its antigen is not identified. The sample is drawn from a study of cytomegalovirus exposure and HLA in healthy donors. The PCR used 60 Vbeta and 13 Jbeta primers. Clones were sequenced by immunoSEQ multiplex PCR, and TCRdb holds only the in-frame ones, with some missing. This sample has roughly 150,000 clones; around three quarters occur once, and the top ten carry 6.2%. V lost 4 bases, J lost 0 bases, and 8 bases stayed unmatched. Germline V gene lookup returns CDR1 SGDLS and CDR2 YYNGEE. CDR3 size: 18 residues. Study results and limitations: Earlier results showed most TCR beta V segments being productive about 90% or about 30% of the time. A later analysis, which compared TCR beta chains of equal frequency, found the HLA-associated ones more clonally expanded.

The V call is TRBV9, the J call TRBJ1-4; 11 nucleotides line up with TRBD1. The receptor was derived from a middle-aged woman in good health and CMV-seropositive. The sample taken for sequencing was PBMCs. The CDR3: CASSFGTGGHATNEKLFF. The CDR3 DNA reads TGTGCCAGCAGCTTCGGGACAGGGGGACATGCAACTAATGAAAAACTGTTTTTT. Combining the CDR3 with reference TRBV9 and TRBJ1-4 gives the whole variable domain DSGVTQTPKHLITATGQRVTLRCSPRSGDLSVYWYQQSLDQGLQFLIQYYNGEERAKGNILERFSAQQFPDLHSELNLSSLELGDSALYFCASSFGTGGHATNEKLFFGSGTQLSVL.